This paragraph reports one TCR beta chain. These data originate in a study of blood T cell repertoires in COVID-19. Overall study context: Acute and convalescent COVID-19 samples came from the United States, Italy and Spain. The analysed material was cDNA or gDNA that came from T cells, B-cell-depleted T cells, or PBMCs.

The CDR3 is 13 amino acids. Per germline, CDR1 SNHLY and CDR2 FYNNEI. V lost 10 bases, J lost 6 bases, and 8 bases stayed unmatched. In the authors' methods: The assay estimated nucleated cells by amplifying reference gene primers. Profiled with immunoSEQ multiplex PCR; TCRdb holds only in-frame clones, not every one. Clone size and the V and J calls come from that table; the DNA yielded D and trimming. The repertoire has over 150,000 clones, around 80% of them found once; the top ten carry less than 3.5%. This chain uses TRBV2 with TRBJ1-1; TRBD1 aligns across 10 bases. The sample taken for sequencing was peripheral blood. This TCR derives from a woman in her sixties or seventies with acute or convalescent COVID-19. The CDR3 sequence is CAMGQGRSAEAFF. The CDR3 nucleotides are TGTGCCATGGGACAGGGGAGATCGGCTGAAGCTTTCTTT.